The rows below give T cell receptor beta chains drawn from one sample of a study of a mutant IDH1 vaccine in newly diagnosed glioma. For these receptors, no antigen is known. Produced via immunoSEQ multiplex PCR; TCRdb's table is partial and in-frame only. The sample consists of some 48,000 clones, around 80% of them appearing once. This material consisted of PBMCs, taken from a glioma patient whose treatment included an IDH1 peptide vaccine. The source of these receptors is a woman aged 40 to 49 with glioma. Both conserved end residues are part of each CDR3. A D gene is named only where the DNA matches it firmly. Clone size is stated in some rows and not others, as once, few, many or a class when expanded.

clone_size j_call d_call v_call cdr3_aa cdr3_nt
NA TRBJ1-3 TRBD1 TRBV2 CASSDRTPGGTGNTIYF TGTGCCAGCAGTGACAGGACTCCAGGGGGAACTGGAAACACCATATATTTT
NA TRBJ1-3 NA TRBV7-9 CASSLWMNPVVSSGNTIYF TGTGCCAGCAGCTTATGGATGAACCCCGTCGTCAGCTCTGGAAACACCATATATTTT
NA TRBJ2-6 NA TRBV2 CASGSSGANVLTF TGTGCCAGCGGGAGCTCTGGGGCCAACGTCCTGACTTTC
NA TRBJ2-1 NA TRBV18 CASSPYRVPGNEQFF TGTGCCAGCTCACCATACAGGGTACCGGGCAATGAGCAGTTCTTC
once TRBJ2-1 TRBD2 TRBV7-7 CASSLAWTSPYNEQFF TGTGCTAGCAGCTTAGCATGGACTAGTCCCTACAATGAGCAGTTCTTC
few TRBJ1-1 NA TRBV29-1 CSVGGTSRNTEAFF TGCAGCGTTGGGGGGACAAGTCGTAACACTGAAGCTTTCTTT
NA TRBJ2-7 NA TRBV19 CASSMGAPTGIYEQYF TGTGCCAGTAGTATGGGCGCCCCTACAGGGATATACGAGCAGTACTTC
NA TRBJ1-5 TRBD1 TRBV18 CASSLGQGSNQPQHF TGTGCCAGCTCACTAGGACAGGGTAGCAATCAGCCCCAGCATTTT
NA TRBJ2-5 NA TRBV5-6 CASSFRAEETQYF TGTGCCAGCAGCTTCCGGGCGGAAGAGACCCAGTACTTC
NA TRBJ2-5 TRBD2 TRBV6-1 CASRKVGGETQYF TGTGCCAGCAGGAAGGTCGGGGGGGAGACCCAGTACTTC
NA TRBJ2-3 NA TRBV7-9 CASMGITDTQYF TGTGCCAGCATGGGTATCACAGATACGCAGTATTTT
few TRBJ2-2 NA TRBV10-1 CASSGRYTGELFF TGCGCCAGCAGTGGGAGGTACACCGGGGAGCTGTTTTTT
NA TRBJ2-2 NA TRBV27 CASRARGSYTGELFF TGTGCCAGCAGGGCTAGGGGCAGCTACACCGGGGAGCTGTTTTTT
NA TRBJ1-2 NA TRBV13 CASSSRVEGYGYTF TGTGCCAGCAGCTCTAGGGTAGAGGGCTATGGCTACACCTTC
NA TRBJ2-2 NA TRBV7-8 CASSLEAGELFF TGTGCCAGCAGCTTGGAAGCCGGGGAGCTGTTTTTT
NA TRBJ2-7 TRBD1 TRBV7-9 CASSSGQGGPYEQYF TGTGCCAGCAGCTCCGGACAGGGCGGACCCTACGAGCAGTACTTC
once TRBJ2-1 NA TRBV10-3 CAISERRGSEQFF TGTGCCATCAGTGAGAGGAGGGGATCTGAGCAGTTCTTC
few TRBJ1-1 NA TRBV7-2 CASSLKWSGETEAFF TGTGCCAGCAGCTTAAAGTGGTCAGGGGAAACTGAAGCTTTCTTT
NA TRBJ2-3 TRBD1 TRBV12-5 CASGLGTGMGTDTQYF TGTGCTAGTGGTTTGGGGACAGGGATGGGAACAGATACGCAGTATTTT
NA TRBJ2-7 TRBD1 TRBV5-1 CASSLVSVGQGFDEQYF TGCGCCAGCAGCTTGGTATCTGTAGGACAGGGATTCGACGAGCAGTACTTC
NA TRBJ1-1 NA TRBV7-9 CASSLALGGRTEAFF TGTGCCAGCAGCTTAGCCTTGGGAGGTAGAACTGAAGCTTTCTTT
NA TRBJ2-7 NA TRBV7-2 CASSFPRSSYEQYF TGTGCCAGCAGCTTCCCAAGGAGCTCCTACGAGCAGTACTTC
NA TRBJ2-4 TRBD2 TRBV2 CASRLTSGGSLAKNIQYF TGTGCCAGCAGGCTGACTAGCGGGGGGTCCCTAGCCAAAAACATTCAGTACTTC
NA TRBJ2-3 NA TRBV19 CASSARLASTDTQYF TGTGCCAGTAGTGCGAGACTGGCAAGCACAGATACGCAGTATTTT
few TRBJ2-3 TRBD2 TRBV7-2 CASSLPTSGWDTQYF TGTGCCAGCAGCTTACCCACTAGCGGCTGGGATACGCAGTATTTT
few TRBJ1-1 NA TRBV10-3 CAISESSRRDVEAFF TGTGCCATCAGTGAGTCGTCACGCCGGGACGTCGAAGCTTTCTTT
NA TRBJ1-1 NA TRBV2 CAGGPGNTEAFF TGTGCCGGAGGGCCAGGGAACACTGAAGCTTTCTTT
NA TRBJ2-3 TRBD2 TRBV5-8 CASSSWTSTDTQYF TGTGCCAGCAGCTCCTGGACTAGTACAGATACGCAGTATTTT
NA TRBJ2-2 NA TRBV6-4 CASSVASRSGELFF TGTGCCAGCAGTGTAGCGTCCCGGTCCGGGGAGCTGTTTTTT
NA TRBJ2-3 NA TRBV10-2 CASSAGTLGTDTQYF TGCGCCAGCAGTGCCGGGACCCTCGGCACAGATACGCAGTATTTT
NA TRBJ1-1 NA TRBV6-1 CASSEAGGWTEAFF TGTGCCAGCAGTGAAGCTGGGGGTTGGACTGAAGCTTTCTTT
NA TRBJ1-1 TRBD1 TRBV4-3 CASSLGTGGRSTEAFF TGCGCCAGCAGCCTAGGGACAGGGGGCCGGAGCACTGAAGCTTTCTTT
once TRBJ1-1 TRBD1 TRBV11-3 CASSFAGGITEAFF TGTGCCAGCAGCTTTGCAGGGGGGATAACTGAAGCTTTCTTT
once TRBJ1-1 NA TRBV2 CASIGSPEAFF TGTGCCAGCATAGGTAGCCCTGAAGCTTTCTTT
NA TRBJ2-2 NA TRBV6-1 CASSSYGIGELFF TGTGCCAGCAGTTCCTACGGGATTGGGGAGCTGTTTTTT
NA TRBJ1-1 NA TRBV5-1 CASSQTGNTEAFF TGCGCCAGCAGCCAGACAGGGAACACTGAAGCTTTCTTT
NA TRBJ2-2 TRBD1 TRBV5-8 CASSWGTGFTGELFF TGTGCCAGCAGCTGGGGGACAGGGTTCACCGGGGAGCTGTTTTTT